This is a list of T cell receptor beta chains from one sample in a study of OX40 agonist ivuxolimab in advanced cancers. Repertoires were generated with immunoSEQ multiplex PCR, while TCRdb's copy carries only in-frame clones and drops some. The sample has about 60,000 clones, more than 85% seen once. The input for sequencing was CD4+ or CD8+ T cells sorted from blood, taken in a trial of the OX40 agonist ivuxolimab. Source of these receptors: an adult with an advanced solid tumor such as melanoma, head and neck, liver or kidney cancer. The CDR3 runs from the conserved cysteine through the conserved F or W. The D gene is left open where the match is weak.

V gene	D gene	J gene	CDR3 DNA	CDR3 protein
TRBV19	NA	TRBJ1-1	TGTGCCAGTAGTGGATCACCCGGGGCCCGTGAAGCTTTCTTT	CASSGSPGAREAFF
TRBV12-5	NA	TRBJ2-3	TGTGCTAGTGGTCTCCTACCGACGGGCAGGGGATTCCCCAACACTACTAGCACAGATACGCAGTATTTT	CASGLLPTGRGFPNTTSTDTQYF
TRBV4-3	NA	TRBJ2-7	TGCGCCAGCAGCCAAGATATTACCAGGGGTTGGGAGCAGTACTTC	CASSQDITRGWEQYF
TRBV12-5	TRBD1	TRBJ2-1	TGTGCTAGTGGCCGGGGACAGGGGCCCTACAATGAGCAGTTCTTC	CASGRGQGPYNEQFF
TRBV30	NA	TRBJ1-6	TGTGCCTGGGGACAAGGAGTAGGGATCTCACCCCTCCACTTT	CAWGQGVGISPLHF
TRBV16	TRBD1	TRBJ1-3	TGTGCCAGCACCACAGGGGATGACCCCAGGATAAACACCATATATTTT	CASTTGDDPRINTIYF
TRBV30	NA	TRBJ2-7	TGTGCCTGGAGTCCGGGGCCTACCTACGAGCAGTACTTC	CAWSPGPTYEQYF
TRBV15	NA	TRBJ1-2	TGTGCCACCAGCCTGCCATACAACTATGGCTACACCTTC	CATSLPYNYGYTF
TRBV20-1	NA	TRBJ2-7	TGCAGTGCTAGTCATAAGGGTGAGCAGTACTTC	CSASHKGEQYF
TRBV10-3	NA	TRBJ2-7	TGTGCCATCAGTGAGTCGAGAATTGGGGGACTCTCCTACGAGCAGTACTTC	CAISESRIGGLSYEQYF
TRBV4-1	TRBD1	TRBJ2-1	TGCGCCAGCAGCCCCCGACAGGGATGGACGAATGAGCAGTTCTTC	CASSPRQGWTNEQFF
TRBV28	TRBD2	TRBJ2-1	TGTGCCAGCAGTCTAGCGGGAGCCTTGAATGAGCAGTTCTTC	CASSLAGALNEQFF
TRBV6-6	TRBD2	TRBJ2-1	TGTGCCAGCAGTACCTTAGCGGGAGGGCCGAATGAGCAGTTCTTC	CASSTLAGGPNEQFF
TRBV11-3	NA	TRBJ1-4	TGTGCCAGCAGCTTAGTGCTATATGAAAAACTGTTTTTT	CASSLVLYEKLFF
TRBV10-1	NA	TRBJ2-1	TGCGCCAGCAGTGATGGAATGTTATACAATGAGCAGTTCTTC	CASSDGMLYNEQFF
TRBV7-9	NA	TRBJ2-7	TGTGCCAGCAGCCCCCCGGGCCCGGACGAGCAGTACTTC	CASSPPGPDEQYF
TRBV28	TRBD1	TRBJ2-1	TGTGCCAGCAGTTTTTGGGCAAAGACAGGGAGCCTAAACAATGAGCAGTTCTTC	CASSFWAKTGSLNNEQFF
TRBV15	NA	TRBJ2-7	TGTGCCACCAGCAGAGGCTCGAACTTCTACGAGCAGTACTTC	CATSRGSNFYEQYF
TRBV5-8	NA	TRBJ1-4	TGTGCCAGCAGCCGCATACCCCACTTGGACAGCCAAAATGAAAAACTGTTTTTT	CASSRIPHLDSQNEKLFF
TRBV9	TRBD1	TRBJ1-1	TGTGCCAGCAGCACACAGGGGGGCACTGAAGCTTTCTTT	CASSTQGGTEAFF
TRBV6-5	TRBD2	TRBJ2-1	TGTGCCAGCAGTAGCGGGATGAGAGATGAGCAGTTCTTC	CASSSGMRDEQFF
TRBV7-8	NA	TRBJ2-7	TGTGCCAGCAGCTTAGGCGCCAACGAGCAGTACTTC	CASSLGANEQYF
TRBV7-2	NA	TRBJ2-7	TGTGCCAGCAGCTCCACCTACGAGCAGTACTTC	CASSSTYEQYF
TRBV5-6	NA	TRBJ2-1	TGTGCCAGCAGCCTCTCCCCTAGTTTCGATGAGCAGTTCTTC	CASSLSPSFDEQFF
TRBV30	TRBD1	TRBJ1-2	TGTGCCTTTTGGACAGGGGCCTCTTTATTTGATGGCTACACCTTC	CAFWTGASLFDGYTF
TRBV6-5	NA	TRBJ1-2	TGTGCCAGCAGTTACTCGGACGGGCACTACTATGGCTACACCTTC	CASSYSDGHYYGYTF
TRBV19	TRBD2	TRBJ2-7	TGTGCCAGTAGTATAACCAGCGGGAGCTACGAGCAGTACTTC	CASSITSGSYEQYF